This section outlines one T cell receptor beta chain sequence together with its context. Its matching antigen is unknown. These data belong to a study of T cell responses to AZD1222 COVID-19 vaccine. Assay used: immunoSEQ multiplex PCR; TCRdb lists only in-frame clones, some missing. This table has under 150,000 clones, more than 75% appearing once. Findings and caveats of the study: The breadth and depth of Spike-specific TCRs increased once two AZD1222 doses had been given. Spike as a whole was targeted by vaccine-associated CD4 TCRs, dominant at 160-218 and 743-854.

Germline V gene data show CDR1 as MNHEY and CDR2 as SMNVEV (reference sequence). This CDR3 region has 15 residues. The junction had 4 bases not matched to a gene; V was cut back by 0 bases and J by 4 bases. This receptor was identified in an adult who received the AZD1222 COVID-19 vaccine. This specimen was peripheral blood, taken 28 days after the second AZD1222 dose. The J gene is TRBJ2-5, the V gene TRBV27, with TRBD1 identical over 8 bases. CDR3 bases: TGTGCCAGCAGTTTATCGCGGACAGGGTTAGAGACCCAGTACTTC. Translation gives CASSLSRTGLETQYF.